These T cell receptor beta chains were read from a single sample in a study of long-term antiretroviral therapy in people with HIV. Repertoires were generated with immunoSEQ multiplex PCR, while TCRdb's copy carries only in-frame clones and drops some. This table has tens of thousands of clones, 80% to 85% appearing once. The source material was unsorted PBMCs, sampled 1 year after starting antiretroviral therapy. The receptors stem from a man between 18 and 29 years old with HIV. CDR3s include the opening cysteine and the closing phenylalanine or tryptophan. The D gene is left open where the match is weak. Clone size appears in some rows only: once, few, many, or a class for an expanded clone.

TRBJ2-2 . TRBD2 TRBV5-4 CASSLKRELSTGELFF TGTGCCAGCAGCTTAAAGCGGGAGTTAAGCACCGGGGAGCTGTTTTTT
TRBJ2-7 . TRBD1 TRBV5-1 CASSFGTGAYEQYF TGCGCCAGCAGCTTCGGGACAGGGGCCTACGAGCAGTACTTC
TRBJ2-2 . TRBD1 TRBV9 CASSLPGTGHSAGELFF TGTGCCAGCAGCCTTCCCGGGACAGGACACTCGGCCGGGGAGCTGTTTTTT
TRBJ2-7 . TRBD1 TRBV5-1 CASSPRTGMTYEQYF TGCGCCAGCAGCCCGAGGACAGGGATGACCTACGAGCAGTACTTC
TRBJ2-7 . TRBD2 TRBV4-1 CASSQEPGLAGDEQYF TGCGCCAGCAGCCAAGAACCGGGACTAGCGGGAGATGAGCAGTACTTC
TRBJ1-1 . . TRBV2 CASKTELNTEAFF TGTGCCAGCAAGACAGAATTGAACACTGAAGCTTTCTTT
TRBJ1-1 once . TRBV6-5 CASSPPGNTEAFF TGTGCCAGCAGTCCCCCAGGGAACACTGAAGCTTTCTTT
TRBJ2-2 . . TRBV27 CASSYRDTYTGELFF TGTGCCAGCAGTTACCGGGACACCTACACCGGGGAGCTGTTTTTT
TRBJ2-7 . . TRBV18 CASSPGPQGEQYF TGTGCCAGCTCACCCGGACCTCAAGGAGAGCAGTACTTC
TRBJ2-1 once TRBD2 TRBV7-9 CASSLRDPGLAGGEQFF TGTGCCAGCAGCTTGAGAGATCCGGGACTAGCGGGAGGGGAGCAGTTCTTC
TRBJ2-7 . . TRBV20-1 CSARESYEQYF TGCAGTGCTAGAGAATCCTACGAGCAGTACTTC
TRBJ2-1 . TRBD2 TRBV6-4 CASSDSPSGGLYEQFF TGTGCCAGCAGTGACTCGCCTAGCGGGGGCTTGTATGAGCAGTTCTTC
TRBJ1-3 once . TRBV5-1 CASSWVGRNAGNTIYF TGCGCCAGCAGCTGGGTGGGCAGGAACGCTGGAAACACCATATATTTT
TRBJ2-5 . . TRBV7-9 CASSLDRETQYF TGTGCCAGCAGCTTAGATAGGGAGACCCAGTACTTC
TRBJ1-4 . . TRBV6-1 CASSARGSTNEKLFF TGTGCCAGCAGTGCCCGGGGCTCAACTAATGAAAAACTGTTTTTT
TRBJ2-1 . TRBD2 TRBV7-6 CASSRSGSGEQFF TGTGCCAGCAGCCGTAGCGGGAGTGGGGAGCAGTTCTTC
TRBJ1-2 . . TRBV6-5 CASSYSTGGVLGYTF TGTGCCAGCAGTTACTCGACGGGGGGTGTATTGGGCTACACCTTC
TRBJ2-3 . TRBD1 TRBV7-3 CASSRDRYTDTQYF TGTGCCAGCAGCCGGGACAGATACACAGATACGCAGTATTTT
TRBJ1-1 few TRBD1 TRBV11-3 CASSTRTGTEAFF TGTGCCAGCAGCACTCGGACAGGAACTGAAGCTTTCTTT
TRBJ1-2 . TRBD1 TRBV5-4 CASSPKIMSTGRTNYGYTF TGTGCCAGCAGCCCGAAGATAATGTCGACAGGGCGCACCAACTATGGCTACACCTTC
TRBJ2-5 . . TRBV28 CASSRDREPKTQYF TGTGCCAGCAGTCGAGATCGGGAGCCAAAGACCCAGTACTTC
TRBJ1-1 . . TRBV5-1 CASSVTDTEAFF TGCGCCAGCAGCGTGACGGACACTGAAGCTTTCTTT